The 23 T cell receptor beta chains presented below share a single source sample, sequenced in a study of OX40 agonist ivuxolimab in advanced cancers. The repertoire was sequenced with immunoSEQ multiplex PCR; TCRdb's copy has only in-frame clones and lacks some. This sample has roughly 35,000 clones; about nine tenths occur once, and the top ten carry roughly a third. The material sequenced was CD4+ or CD8+ T cells sorted from blood, taken in a trial of the OX40 agonist ivuxolimab. The receptors shown here come from an adult with an advanced solid tumor such as melanoma, head and neck, liver or kidney cancer.

The chain is built from TRBV28 and TRBJ1-5; D is unclear. Between the trimmed V and J ends, which lost 3 bases and 4 bases, there was a span of 13 bases. The CDR3 consists of 15 residues. The germline V gene encodes CDR1 MDHEN and CDR2 SYDVKM. CDR3 in DNA: TGTGCCAGCAGTTTCGGAAGACGGTCAAATCAGCCCCAGCATTTT. It yields the protein CASSFGRRSNQPQHF.

The chain has TRBV7-2 and TRBJ2-7; TRBD2 agrees at 8 bases. V lost 1 base and J lost 4; bases outside the gene matches: 6. The CDR3 runs to 15 residues. Germline loops: CDR1 SGHTA, CDR2 FQGNSA. The CDR3 bases are TGTGCCAGCAGCTTAGTCCGAGCGGGAGTTTACGAGCAGTACTTC. Its translation: CASSLVRAGVYEQYF.

The chain carries TRBV10-3 and TRBJ1-4; 7 bases map to TRBD1. V trimming: 2 bases; J trimming: 0 bases; junction bases outside the gene matches: 3. The CDR3 loop spans 16 amino acids. The germline V gene has CDR1 ENHRY and CDR2 SYGVKD. CDR3 DNA sequence: TGTGCCATCAGTGAGCAGGGGGGCGCAACTAATGAAAAACTGTTTTTT. Its translation is CAISEQGGATNEKLFF.

The chain joins TRBV7-8 to TRBJ2-5; TRBD2 agrees at 9 bases. The V gene end was trimmed by 3 bases and the J gene end by 5 bases; junction bases not matched to a gene: 7. The CDR3 has 15 residues. From germline, CDR1 is SGHVS and CDR2 FQNEAQ. CDR3 protein: CASSLYQREEETQYF. The CDR3 nucleotides are TGTGCCAGCAGCTTGTATCAGCGGGAGGAGGAGACCCAGTACTTC.

V is TRBV7-9 and J is TRBJ1-2; unclear D gene. CDR3 length equals 14 residues. Germline V gene data show CDR1 as SEHNR and CDR2 as FQNEAQ (reference sequence). Trimming took 6 bases from V and 1 from J, leaving 12 bases between them. This chain's CDR3 is CASSGHQLNYGYTF. Written as DNA, the CDR3 is TGTGCCAGCAGTGGGCACCAACTTAACTATGGCTACACCTTC.

The chain has TRBV5-8 and TRBJ1-2, with 7 positions matching TRBD1. Germline V CDR1 and CDR2: SGHTS, YDEGEE. This CDR3 spans 14 amino acids. V gave up 0 bases and J gave up 4 bases; unmatched junction bases: 3. The CDR3 spells CASSLAGQFYGYTF. For the CDR3, the DNA is TGTGCCAGCAGCTTGGCGGGACAGTTCTATGGCTACACCTTC.

The chain is built from TRBV5-6 and TRBJ1-1; D might be TRBD1 (5 bases). This CDR3 is 13 amino acids long. Germline V gives CDR1 SGHDT, CDR2 YYEEEE. V dropped 2 bases and J dropped 1 base, with 6 bases sitting between them. The CDR3 is CASSFQGNTEAFF. CDR3 sequence (DNA): TGTGCCAGCAGCTTCCAGGGGAACACTGAAGCTTTCTTT.

The table lists this clone with a count of one. The V gene is TRBV10-3, the J gene TRBJ2-1; 8 bases line up with TRBD2. V was pared by 2 bases and J by 10 bases, with 4 bases of the junction left unmatched. The CDR3 contains 13 residues. CDR1 and CDR2 from the germline V gene are ENHRY and SYGVKD. The CDR3 reads CAISEGLAWEQFF. CDR3 DNA sequence: TGTGCCATCAGTGAGGGACTAGCATGGGAGCAGTTCTTC.

The chain employs TRBV27 and TRBJ2-1, with 14 bases identical to TRBD2. Germline-derived CDR1 and CDR2 are MNHEY and SMNVEV (reference sequence). There are 20 residues in the CDR3. Losses at the gene ends were 4 bases for V and 1 base for J; bases not matched to a gene: 12. The CDR3 is CASSSPTGLAGDGSYNEQFF. As DNA, the CDR3 is TGTGCCAGCAGTTCACCAACGGGACTAGCGGGAGATGGGTCCTACAATGAGCAGTTCTTC.

In this sample, this clone turned up once. The V and J genes are TRBV19 and TRBJ2-5; D uncertain. Germline CDR1 and CDR2: LNHDA and SQIVND (reference sequence). V shed 0 bases and J shed 3 bases, with 8 bases lying between them. The CDR3 length is 14 residues. In DNA form, the CDR3 reads TGTGCCAGTAGTATAGACCTTTGGGAAGAGACCCAGTACTTC. Translation gives CASSIDLWEETQYF.

V and J are TRBV7-9 and TRBJ2-2; D is unclear. The CDR3 is 12 residues long. From germline, CDR1 is SEHNR and CDR2 FQNEAQ (reference sequence). V was trimmed by 3 bases and J by 7 bases, leaving 6 bases between them. Here the CDR3 DNA reads TGTGCCAGCAGCTTCGAGATCGGGGAGCTGTTTTTT. This translates into CASSFEIGELFF.

This clone was detected only a few times. The chain has TRBV15 and TRBJ1-1; D not certain. V was pared by 5 bases and J by 0 bases, with 4 bases between. The CDR3 contains 12 residues. Per germline, CDR1 LNHNV and CDR2 YYDKDF (reference sequence). In DNA, the CDR3 is TGTGCCACCAGCGACATGAACACTGAAGCTTTCTTT. This translates into CATSDMNTEAFF.

The chain links TRBV4-3 to TRBJ2-7, with TRBD1 as a possible D gene (6 bases). The germline V gene encodes CDR1 LGHNA and CDR2 YSLEER. The V end lost 0 bases, the J end lost 2 bases, and 8 bases lay between the germline ends. This CDR3 comprises 14 residues. Here the CDR3 reads CASSQDRGTYEQYF. The DNA for the CDR3 is TGCGCCAGCAGCCAAGATAGGGGGACCTACGAGCAGTACTTC.

This clone turned up a few times. The rearrangement joins TRBV7-6 to TRBJ2-7; 7 bases fit TRBD2. The CDR3 is 13 amino acids. With 0 bases clipped from V and 6 bases from J, the junction kept 2 bases outside the gene matches. CDR1 and CDR2 (germline): SGHVS, FNYEAQ. CDR3: CASSLAGGLEQYF. The CDR3 DNA sequence: TGTGCCAGCAGCTTAGCGGGAGGGCTCGAGCAGTACTTC.

A single count supports this clone. V usage is TRBV20-1 and J usage is TRBJ2-4; 7 bases are shared with TRBD1. V trimming: 6 bases; J trimming: 14 bases; junction bases outside the gene matches: 10. The CDR3 extends over 11 amino acids. Germline V gene sequence: CDR1 DFQATT, CDR2 SNEGSKA (reference sequence). The chain's CDR3 is CSAEDRPEEYF. The DNA for the CDR3 is TGCAGTGCAGAGGACAGGCCTGAAGAGTACTTC.

The chain links TRBV5-4 to TRBJ2-3; 9 positions agree with TRBD2. V trimming: 0 bases; J trimming: 1 base; junction bases outside the gene matches: 9. CDR1 and CDR2 (germline): SGHNT, YYREEE (reference sequence). This CDR3 is built from 18 residues. CDR3 in amino acids: CASSLGQELAGRTDTQYF. The CDR3 bases are TGTGCCAGCAGCTTGGGCCAGGAGCTAGCGGGGCGCACAGATACGCAGTATTTT.

The V call is TRBV6-6, the J call TRBJ1-5, with D hard to call. This CDR3 spans 15 amino acids. Germline V gene sequence: CDR1 MNHNY, CDR2 SVGAGI (reference sequence). V lost 0 bases and J 6 bases, leaving 12 bases between the germline ends. The CDR3 protein is CASSYSTASGQPQHF. CDR3 DNA sequence: TGTGCCAGCAGTTACTCGACCGCGTCCGGTCAGCCCCAGCATTTT.

The chain carries TRBV14 and TRBJ1-1; D not resolved. The V gene lost 11 bases and the J gene lost 3 bases, with 13 bases spanning the gap. The germline gives CDR1 SGHDN, CDR2 FVKESK. CDR3 length: 12 residues. The CDR3 region is CAPSPGDTEAFF. The CDR3 coding sequence is TGTGCCCCAAGCCCCGGGGACACTGAAGCTTTCTTT.

The chain has TRBV7-9 and TRBJ2-5; 9 bases fit TRBD1. The CDR3 is 15 residues long. Germline V gene data show CDR1 as SEHNR and CDR2 as FQNEAQ (reference sequence). V lost 5 bases, J lost 2 bases, and 6 bases stayed unmatched. CDR3 bases: TGTGCCAGCAGCCCGCCGGGACAGGGTCAAGAGACCCAGTACTTC. Translation gives CASSPPGQGQETQYF.

V gene TRBV7-2 combines with J gene TRBJ2-7; D unclear. This CDR3 spans 12 amino acids. V lost 2 bases, J lost 5 bases, and 7 bases lay in between. Germline values: CDR1 SGHTA, CDR2 FQGNSA. DNA of the CDR3: TGTGCCAGCAGCTTATTCACGGACGAGCAGTACTTC. The encoded protein is CASSLFTDEQYF.

V gene TRBV5-8 combines with J gene TRBJ2-7; D is unclear. CDR3 length: 15 residues. Germline assignment: CDR1 SGHTS and CDR2 YDEGEE. V was clipped by 0 bases and J by 2 bases, with 12 bases between them. CDR3 residues: CASSLDRLTAYEQYF. CDR3 DNA sequence: TGTGCCAGCAGCTTGGACAGACTTACAGCCTACGAGCAGTACTTC.

This clone was observed once. The chain uses TRBV6-5 and TRBJ2-7; TRBD2 aligns across 7 bases. From germline, CDR1 is MNHEY and CDR2 SVGAGI. V shed 5 bases and J 5 bases; nucleotides not matched to a gene: 9. The CDR3 runs to 14 residues. The CDR3 coding sequence is TGTGCCAGCAGTCCCCTTCGGGGGGTGGACGAGCAGTACTTC. It is translated as CASSPLRGVDEQYF.

The chain links TRBV6-4 to TRBJ2-3; D remains unclear. Germline CDR1 is MRHNA and CDR2 is SNTAGT. V gave up 0 bases and J gave up 1 base, with 14 bases separating them. The length of the CDR3 is 17 residues. CDR3 sequence: CASSDSKTPERTDTQYF. The CDR3 bases are TGTGCCAGCAGTGACTCTAAAACCCCCGAGCGCACAGATACGCAGTATTTT.